The rows below give T cell receptor beta chains drawn from one sample of a study of blood T cell repertoires in COVID-19. Clones were read by immunoSEQ multiplex PCR, and TCRdb kept only the in-frame ones, dropping some. The sample lists around 100,000 clones, 70% to 90% occurring once. The sequencing input was peripheral blood. These receptors came from a man aged 50 to 59 with active or convalescent COVID-19. Both conserved end residues are part of each CDR3. A D gene is named only where the DNA matches it firmly. Where a row states a size, it is once, few, many or the class of an expanded clone; other rows omit it.

V gene	D gene	clone size	J gene	CDR3 protein	CDR3 DNA
TRBV28	-	-	TRBJ2-5	CASNPGRDQETQYF	TGTGCCAGCAATCCAGGCAGGGATCAAGAGACCCAGTACTTC
TRBV6-5	-	-	TRBJ1-2	CASRKGDSNYGYTF	TGTGCCAGCAGGAAAGGAGATTCTAACTATGGCTACACCTTC
TRBV3-1/TRBV3-2	TRBD1	-	TRBJ2-2	CASSRGQGGYTGELFF	TGTGCCAGCAGCCGGGGACAGGGGGGGTACACCGGGGAGCTGTTTTTT
TRBV29-1	-	once	TRBJ1-4	CSARSGLGTTNEKLFF	TGCAGCGCTCGTTCAGGGCTAGGAACAACTAATGAAAAACTGTTTTTT
TRBV10-3	TRBD1	-	TRBJ2-1	CAIREDRGAYNEQFF	TGTGCCATCAGGGAGGACAGGGGCGCCTACAATGAGCAGTTCTTC
TRBV19	TRBD1	-	TRBJ2-5	CASSIVRDSPQETQYF	TGTGCCAGTAGTATAGTCAGGGACAGCCCTCAAGAGACCCAGTACTTC
TRBV6-5	TRBD1	-	TRBJ2-2	CASRPRDRDTGELFF	TGTGCCAGCAGACCACGGGACAGGGATACCGGGGAGCTGTTTTTT
TRBV15	-	-	TRBJ2-5	CATSRDEDSETQYF	TGTGCCACCAGCAGAGATGAGGATTCGGAGACCCAGTACTTC
TRBV7-2	-	-	TRBJ2-2	CASSRLGRGVTGELFF	TGTGCCAGCAGCCGCTTAGGCAGGGGAGTAACCGGGGAGCTGTTTTTT
TRBV28	TRBD1	-	TRBJ1-1	CASSRPGTGWTEAFF	TGTGCCAGCAGTCGCCCAGGGACAGGGTGGACTGAAGCTTTCTTT
TRBV28	TRBD1	-	TRBJ2-1	CASSLGQGINNEQFF	TGTGCCAGCAGCTTGGGACAGGGGATAAACAATGAGCAGTTCTTC
TRBV7-9	-	once	TRBJ1-3	CASSFRQASSGNTIYF	TGTGCCAGCAGCTTCCGACAGGCTAGCTCTGGAAACACCATATATTTT
TRBV5-1	TRBD1	once	TRBJ2-3	CASSLEGPDRGESGTDTQYF	TGCGCCAGCTCCCTGGAGGGACCGGACAGGGGTGAAAGTGGCACAGATACGCAGTATTTT
TRBV3-1/TRBV3-2	TRBD1	-	TRBJ2-7	CASSLRDRPYEQYF	TGTGCCAGCAGCCTAAGGGACAGACCCTACGAGCAGTACTTC
TRBV4-3	-	once	TRBJ2-1	CASSQERQGYNEQFF	TGCGCCAGCAGCCAAGAGAGGCAGGGCTACAATGAGCAGTTCTTC
TRBV29-1	TRBD2	-	TRBJ2-7	CSVTLAGVSYEQYF	TGCAGCGTCACCCTAGCGGGGGTTTCCTACGAGCAGTACTTC
TRBV9	-	-	TRBJ1-5	CASSVGQGSNQPQHF	TGTGCCAGCAGCGTCGGGCAGGGGAGCAATCAGCCCCAGCATTTT
TRBV28	-	-	TRBJ1-5	CASSRDSNQPQHF	TGTGCCAGCAGCAGAGACTCCAATCAGCCCCAGCATTTT
TRBV11-3	-	-	TRBJ2-3	CASSLSRRGTDTQYF	TGTGCCAGCAGCTTATCGCGCAGGGGCACAGATACGCAGTATTTT
TRBV3-1/TRBV3-2	TRBD1	-	TRBJ1-4	CASSPWDREREKLFF	TGTGCCAGCAGCCCTTGGGACAGGGAGAGGGAAAAACTGTTTTTT
TRBV11-2	-	few	TRBJ1-2	CASSSRLDTGSGYTF	TGTGCCAGCAGCTCCCGATTAGACACAGGGAGCGGCTACACCTTC
TRBV3-1/TRBV3-2	TRBD1	-	TRBJ1-1	CASSQYDRANTEAFF	TGTGCCAGCAGCCAATACGACAGGGCGAACACTGAAGCTTTCTTT
TRBV28	TRBD2	-	TRBJ2-2	CASSSHSGVTGELFF	TGTGCCAGCAGTTCCCATAGCGGGGTTACCGGGGAGCTGTTTTTT
TRBV10-2	TRBD2	few	TRBJ2-1	CASGVLAGANEQFF	TGCGCCAGCGGGGTACTAGCGGGGGCCAATGAGCAGTTCTTC
TRBV11-2	TRBD1	-	TRBJ1-5	CASSAGRQGANSNQPQHF	TGTGCCAGCAGTGCCGGCAGACAGGGGGCTAACAGCAATCAGCCCCAGCATTTT
TRBV5-6	TRBD1	few	TRBJ1-1	CASSPGQGRVAFF	TGTGCCAGCAGCCCTGGACAGGGCAGGGTAGCTTTCTTT
TRBV5-1	TRBD1	-	TRBJ2-4	CASSVTGNENIQYF	TGCGCCAGCAGCGTGACAGGGAACGAAAACATTCAGTACTTC
TRBV28	-	-	TRBJ1-5	CASSLLGAGNQPQHF	TGTGCCAGCAGTTTATTAGGGGCCGGCAATCAGCCCCAGCATTTT
TRBV5-6	-	-	TRBJ2-1	CASSQKNEQFF	TGTGCCAGCAGCCAGAAAAATGAGCAGTTCTTC
TRBV28	TRBD1	-	TRBJ1-4	CASSTRDRGLLNEKLFF	TGTGCCAGCAGTACCAGGGACAGGGGGCTGTTAAATGAAAAACTGTTTTTT
TRBV28	TRBD1	-	TRBJ1-1	CASSGGQLNTEAFF	TGTGCCAGCAGCGGGGGACAGTTGAACACTGAAGCTTTCTTT
TRBV27	-	few	TRBJ1-5	CASSDRGIQPQHF	TGTGCCAGCAGTGACCGGGGGATCCAGCCCCAGCATTTT
TRBV27	TRBD2	-	TRBJ2-1	CASSPGTSGAREFF	TGTGCCAGCAGTCCTGGGACTAGCGGGGCAAGAGAGTTCTTC
TRBV7-9	TRBD1	-	TRBJ2-3	CASSRQGPPDTQYF	TGTGCCAGCAGCCGACAGGGTCCCCCAGATACGCAGTATTTT
TRBV11-1	-	-	TRBJ2-5	CASSLYQGNGETQYF	TGTGCCAGCAGCTTATACCAGGGAAATGGAGAGACCCAGTACTTC
TRBV19	-	-	TRBJ1-5	CASSIGGDQPQHF	TGTGCCAGTAGTATAGGTGGAGATCAGCCCCAGCATTTT
TRBV28	TRBD1	-	TRBJ2-3	CASSSGQGIDTQYF	TGTGCCAGCAGTTCTGGACAGGGAATAGATACGCAGTATTTT
TRBV20-1	TRBD1	-	TRBJ1-4	CSASRGQRNEKLFF	TGCAGTGCTAGTAGGGGACAGAGAAATGAAAAACTGTTTTTT
TRBV28	-	few	TRBJ1-2	CASSLGLANYGYTF	TGTGCCAGCAGTTTGGGTCTAGCTAACTATGGCTACACCTTC
TRBV21-1	-	few	TRBJ2-7	CASSRGQGYEQYF	TGTGCCAGCAGCAGGGGACAGGGCTACGAGCAGTACTTC
TRBV28	-	-	TRBJ1-2	CASSLRGGLDYGYTF	TGTGCCAGCAGTTTACGGGGAGGGCTCGACTATGGCTACACCTTC
TRBV5-6	-	-	TRBJ2-1	CASSPVSYNEQFF	TGTGCCAGCAGCCCAGTCTCCTACAATGAGCAGTTCTTC
TRBV28	TRBD1	-	TRBJ1-4	CASSLWGQGADLYEKLFF	TGTGCCAGCAGTTTATGGGGACAGGGGGCGGATTTATATGAAAAACTGTTTTTT
TRBV6-5	TRBD1	-	TRBJ2-5	CASSFTGQGAYETQYF	TGTGCCAGCAGTTTTACTGGACAGGGGGCGTATGAGACCCAGTACTTC
TRBV6-2/TRBV6-3	TRBD1	-	TRBJ1-4	CASSYPGTGVLTNEKLFF	TGTGCCAGCAGTTACCCCGGGACAGGGGTTTTGACTAATGAAAAACTGTTTTTT
TRBV10-2	-	-	TRBJ2-7	CASMGDTWFSYEQYF	TGCGCCAGCATGGGGGACACCTGGTTCTCCTACGAGCAGTACTTC
TRBV21-1	-	-	TRBJ1-3	CASSRQKSSGNTIYF	TGTGCCAGCAGTAGACAGAAGAGCTCTGGAAACACCATATATTTT
TRBV3-1/TRBV3-2	-	-	TRBJ2-7	CASSQGHSYEQYF	TGTGCCAGCAGCCAAGGACACTCCTACGAGCAGTACTTC
TRBV5-4	TRBD1	-	TRBJ1-6	CASSAEPGQGNSPLHF	TGTGCCAGCAGCGCGGAGCCGGGACAGGGGAATTCACCCCTCCACTTT